The 19 T cell receptor beta chains given below trace back to one sample, sequenced in a study of blood T cell repertoires in COVID-19. Here immunoSEQ multiplex PCR was the method, and the copy in TCRdb shows in-frame clones only, minus some. This sample has about 110,000 clones, with 55% to 75% found just once. Sample: peripheral blood. These receptors came from a woman in her thirties or forties with acute or convalescent COVID-19.

The chain links TRBV5-6 to TRBJ2-5, with D possibly being TRBD1 (6 bases). V lost 4 bases, J lost 1 base, and 17 bases lay in between. CDR3 length: 16 residues. The germline V gene encodes CDR1 SGHDT and CDR2 YYEEEE. CDR3 protein: CASSPAGAFTQETQYF. The CDR3 DNA reads TGTGCCAGCAGCCCAGCAGGGGCCTTTACCCAAGAGACCCAGTACTTC.

Only a few counts were recorded for this clone. The genes are TRBV19 and TRBJ1-3; the match to TRBD1 covers 7 bases. Germline V gene sequence: CDR1 LNHDA, CDR2 SQIVND (reference sequence). The CDR3 has 15 residues. V trimming: 5 bases; J trimming: 2 bases; junction bases outside the gene matches: 6. CDR3 nucleotides: TGTGCCAGTAGTCCTCAGACAGGGACTGGAAACACCATATATTTT. This encodes CASSPQTGTGNTIYF. Full variable domain (missing parts from reference TRBV19 and TRBJ1-3): DGGITQSPKYLFRKEGQNVTLSCEQNLNHDAMYWYRQDPGQGLRLIYYSQIVNDFQKGDIAEGYSVSREKKESFPLTVTSAQKNPTAFYLCASSPQTGTGNTIYFGEGSWLTVV.

This clone was recorded a few times. The sample has other DNA sequences that encode this CDR3 too. The chain recombines TRBV11-2 with TRBJ2-1; no definite D call. There are 13 residues in the CDR3. Germline V gene data show CDR1 as SGHAT and CDR2 as FQNNGV. V was clipped by 0 bases and J by 6 bases, with 6 bases between them. Written as DNA, the CDR3 is TGTGCCAGCAGCTTAGAGGCCAGCAATGAGCAGTTCTTC. The encoded protein is CASSLEASNEQFF.

The rearrangement joins TRBV12-3 or TRBV12-4 to TRBJ1-3; D gene uncertain. This CDR3 region has 12 residues. Trimming left V 7 bases short and J 4 bases short, with 8 bases between. The CDR3 bases are TGTGCCAGCACCCTAGTAGGAAACACCATATATTTT. It is translated as CASTLVGNTIYF.

The J gene is TRBJ2-2, the V gene TRBV19; 10 nucleotides line up with TRBD2. This CDR3 comprises 15 residues. From germline, CDR1 is LNHDA and CDR2 SQIVND (reference sequence). V lost 2 bases to trimming and J lost 8 bases; unmatched junction nucleotides: 5. As DNA, the CDR3 is TGTGCCAGTAGTATAAGCGGGGGGGTGTCAGGGGAGCTGTTTTTT. The encoded protein is CASSISGGVSGELFF.

The chain is built from TRBV4-1 and TRBJ1-4; D call uncertain. Germline V gene lookup returns CDR1 MGHRA and CDR2 YSYEKL. V gave up 4 bases and J gave up 4 bases, with 16 bases separating them. This CDR3 region has 16 residues. DNA for the CDR3: TGCGCCAGCAGCCGGACTCCCCGTCCCGATAATGAAAAACTGTTTTTT. This gives the protein CASSRTPRPDNEKLFF.

The CDR3 DNA reads as TGTGTCAGAAGCTTAGAGGCTAGCGGGGGGGCAGGGAATGAGCAGTTCTTC. Translated, it gives CVRSLEASGGAGNEQFF. The genes are TRBV7-5 and TRBJ2-1; the table assigns TRBD2, which was not confirmed against the DNA. TRBV7-5 is labeled a pseudogene. There are 17 residues in the CDR3.

A single count supports this clone. The CDR3 loop reads CASSPGQGTPYEQYF. CDR3 nucleotide sequence: TGTGCCAGCTCACCAGGACAGGGGACGCCCTACGAGCAGTACTTC. The rearrangement uses TRBV18 and TRBJ2-7, with 9 bases identical to TRBD1. This CDR3 comprises 15 residues. Trimming at V came to 2 bases and at J to 2 bases, leaving 4 bases not matched to a gene. CDR1 KGHSH and CDR2 LQKENI come from the germline V gene.

The rearrangement links TRBV5-4 to TRBJ1-1, with unresolved D. Germline-derived CDR1 and CDR2 are SGHNT and YYREEE (reference sequence). V dropped 1 base and J dropped 3 bases, with 10 bases sitting between them. There are 14 residues in the CDR3. CDR3 nucleotide sequence: TGTGCCAGCAGCTTGCTTCAGGATTACACTGAAGCTTTCTTT. It codes for CASSLLQDYTEAFF.

V usage is TRBV28 and J usage is TRBJ1-1; D is undetermined. Deletions cut 0 bases from V and 5 bases from J, with 13 bases between. In germline, CDR1 is MDHEN, CDR2 SYDVKM. CDR3 length: 15 amino acids. Here the CDR3 reads CASSLWRVQGTEAFF. The CDR3 DNA is TGTGCCAGCAGTTTATGGAGGGTCCAAGGAACTGAAGCTTTCTTT.

This clone occurred many times. The chain uses TRBV7-3 and TRBJ2-1; the D gene is possibly TRBD2 (7 bases). Germline V lookup: CDR1 SGHTA, CDR2 FQGTGA. Trimming took off 3 bases at V and 7 bases at J, with 22 bases between the two ends. CDR3 length: 17 amino acids. CDR3 protein: CASSFLPSGGRSNEQFF. CDR3 nucleotide sequence: TGTGCCAGCAGCTTCCTCCCCTCCGGGGGGCGGTCAAATGAGCAGTTCTTC. The full variable domain, completed using reference TRBV7-3 and TRBJ2-1, is GAGVSQTPSNKVTEKGKYVELRCDPISGHTALYWYRQSLGQGPEFLIYFQGTGAADDSGLPNDRFFAVRPEGSVSTLKIQRTERGDSAVYLCASSFLPSGGRSNEQFFGPGTRLTVL.

The rearrangement joins TRBV9 to TRBJ2-7, with TRBD2 matching over 12 bases. With V trimmed by 0 bases and J by 7 bases, 5 bases remained unmatched. Germline V CDR1 and CDR2: SGDLS, YYNGEE. CDR3 length equals 15 residues. CDR3 sequence: CASSVDTSGGREQYF. For the CDR3, the DNA is TGTGCCAGCAGCGTAGATACTAGCGGGGGGCGAGAGCAGTACTTC.

The chain joins TRBV19 to TRBJ1-3; D is unresolved. Germline CDR1 and CDR2: LNHDA and SQIVND (reference sequence). The CDR3 has 15 amino acids. With 6 bases removed from V and 1 base from J, the gap between germline ends came to 13 bases. CDR3 residues: CASRRTGSSGNTIYF. The CDR3 nucleotides are TGTGCCAGTAGACGGACGGGATCGTCTGGAAACACCATATATTTT.

This clone was detected only once. V and J are TRBV19 and TRBJ1-5; D uncertain. Looked up from germline, CDR1 is LNHDA and CDR2 is SQIVND (reference sequence). The V end lost 4 bases, the J end lost 0 bases, and 7 bases lay between the germline ends. The CDR3 contains 14 residues. The CDR3 DNA follows: TGTGCCAGTAGTACCCAAATTAGCAATCAGCCCCAGCATTTT. It yields the protein CASSTQISNQPQHF.

This clone was detected only once. The gene calls are TRBV6-2 or TRBV6-3 and TRBJ2-5, with a weak D call TRBD1 (5 bases). The CDR3 is 16 amino acids. The V gene lost 6 bases and the J gene lost 4 bases, with 21 bases spanning the gap. Germline V CDR1 and CDR2: MNHEY, SVGEGT. The CDR3 region is CASSEPPSGHGETQYF. The CDR3 DNA sequence: TGTGCCAGCAGCGAACCCCCCTCAGGGCACGGAGAGACCCAGTACTTC.

The chain joins TRBV6-4 to TRBJ2-5; 13 positions agree with TRBD2. The CDR3 has 15 residues. The germline V gene has CDR1 MRHNA and CDR2 SNTAGT. The V segment lost 5 bases and the J segment 5 bases; nucleotides outside the gene matches: 5. CDR3 amino acids: CASSRTSGGQETQYF. CDR3 coding DNA: TGTGCCAGCAGTCGGACTAGCGGGGGCCAGGAGACCCAGTACTTC.

V usage is TRBV5-5 and J usage is TRBJ1-5, with a weak D call TRBD1 (5 bases). V was cut by 0 bases and J by 4 bases, with 11 bases left in between. This CDR3 is 15 amino acids long. Per the germline V gene, CDR1 is SGHKS and CDR2 is YYEKEE (reference sequence). CDR3 region: CASSLVPGLNQPQHF. In DNA form, the CDR3 reads TGTGCCAGCAGCTTGGTACCGGGACTTAATCAGCCCCAGCATTTT.

V usage is TRBV3-1 (or the pseudogene TRBV3-2) and J usage is TRBJ2-2, with 7 bases lining up with TRBD1. With V trimmed by 5 bases and J by 0 bases, 6 bases remained unmatched. CDR1 LGHDT and CDR2 YNNKEL come from the germline V gene (reference sequence). CDR3 size: 16 residues. CDR3 coding DNA: TGTGCCAGCAGCGCTCTGGACAGGTCGAACACCGGGGAGCTGTTTTTT. Translating it yields CASSALDRSNTGELFF.

The gene calls are TRBV5-1 and TRBJ1-2, with 12 bases that match TRBD1. Germline V gives CDR1 SGHRS, CDR2 YFSETQ. This CDR3 is built from 16 residues. V lost 0 bases and J lost 6; bases outside the gene matches: 6. This chain's CDR3 is CASSLEGQGAIDGYTF. The CDR3 DNA reads as TGCGCCAGCAGCTTGGAGGGACAGGGGGCGATCGATGGCTACACCTTC.